This is a list of T cell receptor beta chains from one sample in a study of blood T cell repertoires in COVID-19. Assay: immunoSEQ multiplex PCR; the TCRdb copy retains only in-frame clones and omits some. The table has some 400,000 clones, 90% seen once; the top ten hold 5% to 8.5%. The sequenced sample was peripheral blood. The receptors originated from a man aged 18 to 29 with active or convalescent COVID-19. Each CDR3 is given with its conserved first and last residue. A D gene is named only where the DNA matches it firmly. Some rows mark clone size as missing; the rest say once, few, many or name a class of expanded clone.

TRBJ1-1,TRBD1,TRBV28,.,13,TGTGCCAGCAGTTTAACAGGGGGCACTGAAGCTTTCTTT,CASSLTGGTEAFF
TRBJ2-6,.,TRBV5-4,.,17,TGTGCCAGCAGCTTGGGGGGCCTCTCCTCTGGGGCCAACGTCCTGACTTTC,CASSLGGLSSGANVLTF
TRBJ1-4,.,TRBV7-9,.,15,TGTGCCAGCAGCCCTAAGCGGAGGAAGGATGAAAAACTGTTTTTT,CASSPKRRKDEKLFF
TRBJ2-1,TRBD2,TRBV2,.,14,TGTGCCAGCAGTGAGAGGACTAGCGTCAATGAGCAGTTCTTC,CASSERTSVNEQFF
TRBJ1-2,.,TRBV6-5,.,14,TGTGCCAGCAGTCGGTCACTGATTAACTATGGCTACACCTTC,CASSRSLINYGYTF
TRBJ1-1,TRBD1,TRBV19,once,12,TGTGCCAGTAAAGACAGGGGCCCTGAAGCTTTCTTT,CASKDRGPEAFF
TRBJ2-1,TRBD2,TRBV6-2/TRBV6-3,.,15,TGTGCCAGCAGTTTAGCGGGAGGGGGATACAATGAGCAGTTCTTC,CASSLAGGGYNEQFF
TRBJ1-1,.,TRBV4-1,.,14,TGCGCCAGCAGCCAAGGACAAAGGAACACTGAAGCTTTCTTT,CASSQGQRNTEAFF
TRBJ2-1,.,TRBV15,.,12,TGTGCCACCAGCAGAAACAGGGTGGAGCAGTTCTTC,CATSRNRVEQFF
TRBJ2-3,TRBD1,TRBV18,.,16,TGTGCCAGCTCACCAAGACAGGGCGCTAGCACAGATACGCAGTATTTT,CASSPRQGASTDTQYF
TRBJ2-7,TRBD1,TRBV10-1,.,14,TGCGCCAGCGGGGGACAGTTACTTTCCTACGAGCAGTACTTC,CASGGQLLSYEQYF
TRBJ1-5,TRBD1,TRBV28,.,14,TGTGCCAGCGGGGGACAGGGAGTCAATCAGCCCCAGCATTTT,CASGGQGVNQPQHF
TRBJ1-2,.,TRBV4-2,.,15,TGTGCCAGCAGCCAAGATCTAGTACAGGCCTATGGCTACACCTTC,CASSQDLVQAYGYTF
TRBJ2-3,TRBD1,TRBV5-1,.,15,TGCGCCAGCAGCGGCAGGGGGTATACCACAGATACGCAGTATTTT,CASSGRGYTTDTQYF
TRBJ2-3,TRBD1,TRBV9,.,15,TGTGCCAGCAGCGCCGGACAGGGGAGCACAGATACGCAGTATTTT,CASSAGQGSTDTQYF
TRBJ2-7,.,TRBV29-1,.,12,TGCAGCGTGACAGACAGAACCTACGAGCAGTACTTC,CSVTDRTYEQYF
TRBJ2-1,TRBD2,TRBV19,.,14,TGTGCCAGCCAACTAGCGGAATCCTACAATGAGCAGTTCTTC,CASQLAESYNEQFF
TRBJ1-4,.,TRBV28,.,17,TGTGCCAGCAGTTTATCTGCCTCCCGTTTAGTCGGTGAAAAACTGTTTTTT,CASSLSASRLVGEKLFF
TRBJ2-7,.,TRBV19,.,12,TGTGCCAGTAGTTCGGGAGCCAACGAGCAGTACTTC,CASSSGANEQYF
TRBJ2-2,.,TRBV19,.,15,TGTGCCAGTAGTATTTACCACTCTTCCGACTTGGGGCTGTTTTTT,CASSIYHSSDLGLFF
TRBJ1-2,.,TRBV3-1/TRBV3-2,.,12,TGTGCCGCCGGGGAGGGGAACTATGGCTACACCTTC,CAAGEGNYGYTF
TRBJ2-3,TRBD2,TRBV27,.,17,TGTGCCAGCAGTTTCCTGCGTAGCGGGGGCTACACAGATACGCAGTATTTT,CASSFLRSGGYTDTQYF
TRBJ2-3,TRBD1,TRBV7-8,.,15,TGTGCCAGCAGCCAGACAGGGCCTTATCGTCATACGCAGTATTTT,CASSQTGPYRHTQYF
TRBJ1-4,.,TRBV15,.,12,TGTGCCACCAGCCCACTCTATGAAAAACTGTTTTTT,CATSPLYEKLFF
TRBJ2-3,TRBD1,TRBV2,.,15,TGTGCCAGCAGAGTAGACAGGGGGCGTAGAGATACGCAGTATTTT,CASRVDRGRRDTQYF
TRBJ1-4,.,TRBV5-1,few,14,TGCGCCAGCAGCTTGGGGAGCGGTGGGGAAAAACTGTTTTTT,CASSLGSGGEKLFF
TRBJ2-2,.,TRBV24-1,few,15,TGTGCCACCAGTGATTTGGTATCGAACACCGGGGAGCTGTTTTTT,CATSDLVSNTGELFF
TRBJ2-6,.,TRBV9,.,17,TGTGCCAGCTCAGGGACGACGACAGGTCCTGGGGCCAACGTCCTGACTTTC,CASSGTTTGPGANVLTF
TRBJ2-2,TRBD2,TRBV28,.,15,TGTGCCAGCAGCCTTACTAGCGGGGGGACCGGGGAGCTGTTTTTT,CASSLTSGGTGELFF
TRBJ2-5,.,TRBV6-2/TRBV6-3,.,13,TGTGCCAGCAGTTACCGGGACCAAGAGACCCAGTACTTC,CASSYRDQETQYF